This TCR beta chain was recorded in a study of long-term antiretroviral therapy in people with HIV. The overall study: The oldest specimens predate the 2015 immediate-ART recommendation by about a decade.

By share, this clone counts as medium-sized. The antigen is not known. Notes on the study in general: Missing from the dataset were any data on ART adherence, viral resistance or therapy changes.

Researchers report immunoSEQ v3.0 was run at survey level. Sequencing efforts were directed toward roughly 40,000-55,000 T-cell genomes per sample. Libraries were prepared by immunoSEQ multiplex PCR; TCRdb keeps only in-frame clonotypes and omits some of them. The table includes roughly 15,000 clones, just over 90% detected once. The CDR3 is 15 residues long. Trimming removed 0 bases from V and 4 bases from J, with 11 bases in between. The germline gives CDR1 SGHDT, CDR2 YYEEEE. This TCR derives from a woman in her thirties or forties with HIV. The sample in question was unsorted PBMCs, obtained 0.6 years after starting antiretroviral therapy. The gene calls are TRBV5-6 and TRBJ2-1; D gene uncertain. CDR3 region: CASSLERWPYNEQFF. The CDR3 DNA follows: TGTGCCAGCAGCTTGGAAAGGTGGCCGTACAATGAGCAGTTCTTC.